One T cell receptor (beta chain) is described in this entry. Its antigen is as yet unknown. This sample stems from a study of T cell clonotyping in hematopoietic cell transplantation. The study's findings and limits: At the given depth, recipient repertoires were over 97% de novo clonotypes. After transplant, recipient diversity fell while pathologically expanded clonotypes grew through day 180. No sorting was done, leaving CD4 and CD8 contributions mixed. Broader posttransplant TCR repertoire diversity was predicted by graft donor and pretransplant recipient Inverse Simpson Index values.

Data came from immunoSEQ multiplex PCR; TCRdb stores just in-frame clones and leaves some out. The data contain some 9,600 clones, less than 60% of them singletons. CDR3 length: 15 residues. V dropped 4 bases and J dropped 4; count of bases not matched to a gene: 7. The germline gives CDR1 SGDLS, CDR2 YYNGEE. This rearrangement joins TRBV9 to TRBJ1-1; TRBD1 aligns across 10 bases. The TCR was taken from a female patient between 50 and 59 years old who had an allogeneic stem cell transplant from an unrelated donor, so the T cells may come from the graft donor. Some clones in this sample may be carry-over from other donors' samples. Here the sequenced sample was peripheral blood mononuclear cells, taken 100 days after allogeneic stem cell transplant. The CDR3 loop is CASSPPGQGLTEAFF. The CDR3 nucleotides read TGTGCCAGCAGCCCTCCGGGACAGGGGCTCACTGAAGCTTTCTTT.